Listed here is a single T cell receptor beta chain. The antigen is not known. The source of the sample is a study of persistence of HIV-infected CD4 T cells. Study at large: A couple of participants gave one leukapheresis sample; others gave up to roughly 180 mL blood repeatedly. Antigen stimulation activated a lower proportion of cells, more of them memory, than anti-CD3/anti-CD28 stimulation.

This CDR3 has 17 residues. Unmatched junction bases numbered 19, after V lost 4 bases and J lost 10 bases. The germline CDR1 and CDR2 sequences are MNHNS and SASEGT. The immunoSEQ assay was version 4, run in survey mode. TCRdb's table, derived via immunoSEQ multiplex PCR, lists solely in-frame clones and lacks some. Of 40,000 or so clones in the sample, about 88% were seen once. Cells were stimulated nonspecifically with anti-CD3/anti-CD28 magnetic beads. Sorting selected CD4+ T cells upregulating both CD40 ligand and CD69. The study, taken as a whole, reports: Degenerate expanded CDR3beta sequences were enriched among CMV- and Gag-responding cells. CMV- and Gag-responding cells had lower TCRbeta richness than CD3/CD28-responding cells.

The sequencing here drew on CD4+ T cells sorted from PBMCs after roughly 18-hour stimulation, taken from a patient who received antiretroviral therapy. The receptor was derived from an adult woman with HIV who was CMV-seropositive. This chain uses TRBV6-1 with TRBJ2-1; 7 bases match TRBD1. In nucleotides, the CDR3 is TGTGCCAGCAGTGCCATACCAACGGGACAGAAGCCCCCGGAGCAGTTCTTC. This sequence encodes CASSAIPTGQKPPEQFF.